The 4 T cell receptor beta chains below were found in one sample sequenced in a study of cytomegalovirus exposure and HLA in healthy donors. The PCR made use of 60 Vbeta and 13 Jbeta primers. Assay: immunoSEQ multiplex PCR; the TCRdb copy retains only in-frame clones and omits some. The sample shows 130,000 to 150,000 clones, and about 0.96% sits with its ten largest clones. The sequenced sample consisted of PBMCs. The receptors originated from a male donor in good health and CMV-seronegative.

The rearrangement uses TRBV7-2 and TRBJ1-2; D possibly corresponds to TRBD1 (6 bases). Per germline, CDR1 SGHTA and CDR2 FQGNSA. Deletions cut 3 bases from V and 2 bases from J, with 16 bases between. CDR3 length: 16 residues. The CDR3 DNA is TGTGCCAGCAGCTTCGGACAGCCGGGGGGAAACTATGGCTACACCTTC. Protein: CASSFGQPGGNYGYTF.

V is TRBV5-1 and J is TRBJ1-3; TRBD1 is a possible D gene (5 bases). Germline assignment: CDR1 SGHRS and CDR2 YFSETQ. V dropped 3 bases and J dropped 0 bases, with 16 bases sitting between them. CDR3 length equals 17 residues. Written as DNA, the CDR3 is TGCGCCAGCAGCTACGGGGGACGTCTAGACTCTGGAAACACCATATATTTT. This translates into CASSYGGRLDSGNTIYF.

The chain employs TRBV4-2 and TRBJ2-1, with 10 bases fitting TRBD2. The V gene's germline CDR1 is LGHNA and CDR2 YNFKEQ. The CDR3 runs to 19 residues. V lost 0 bases, J lost 5 bases, and 13 bases stayed unmatched. CDR3 protein: CASSQDYGLAGAGDNEQFF. The CDR3 coding sequence is TGTGCCAGCAGCCAAGATTATGGGCTAGCGGGGGCGGGAGACAATGAGCAGTTCTTC.

The chain joins TRBV19 to TRBJ2-5; D gene unclear. Judging by the DNA end, TRBJ2-7 fits better; the J call may be wrong. The CDR3 has 15 amino acids. From germline, CDR1 is LNHDA and CDR2 SQIVND (reference sequence). The CDR3 DNA reads as TGTGCCAGTAGTACGGGTCGGTGGAGCTCCTACGAGCAGTACTTC. This encodes CASSTGRWSSYEQYF.